This T cell receptor (beta chain) comes out of a study of STAT5B mutations in CD4+ large granular lymphocyte leukemia. Germline V lookup: CDR1 SGHRS, CDR2 YFSETQ. Trimming removed 0 bases at V and 0 bases at J, with 16 bases between. This CDR3 is built from 19 residues. Generated by immunoSEQ multiplex PCR, the TCRdb table keeps only in-frame clones and is missing some. The table lists roughly 30,000 clones, roughly three quarters of them singletons. The origin of this receptor is a human donor in good health. The J gene is TRBJ2-6, the V gene TRBV5-1, with D hard to call. The sequencing input was CD4+ T cells from blood buffy coats. The CDR3 bases are TGCGCCAGCAGCTTGGCCCGATCGCAGCAGAACTCTGGGGCCAACGTCCTGACTTTC. It encodes CASSLARSQQNSGANVLTF.